This TCR beta chain was recorded in a study of blood T cell repertoires in COVID-19. As for the study in general: Samples came from the United States, Italy and Spain, spanning acute and convalescent COVID-19. PBMCs, B-cell-depleted T cells, or T cells provided the cDNA or gDNA that made up the material.

V trimming: 2 bases; J trimming: 14 bases; junction bases outside the gene matches: 7. The CDR3 is 12 amino acids. Per germline, CDR1 SGHTA and CDR2 FQGNSA. TCRdb's table, derived via immunoSEQ multiplex PCR, lists solely in-frame clones and lacks some. Of roughly 500,000 clones listed, approximately 92% were seen once; the top ten hold 0.7% to 1%. The chain employs TRBV7-2 and TRBJ2-3, with 7 bases matching TRBD2. The sequenced sample consisted of peripheral blood. This TCR derives from a man between 18 and 35 years old with COVID-19, enrolled during active disease. CDR3 in DNA: TGTGCCAGCAGCTTATTAAGCGGGGAGATGTATTTT. It is translated as CASSLLSGEMYF.